This TCR beta chain was identified in a study of vaccination effects on CD4 cells after COVID-19. Overall study context: It was two doses of either the BNT162b2 or mRNA-1273 vaccine that participants received.

V lost 8 bases to trimming and J lost 3 bases, with 4 bases between them. The germline V gene encodes CDR1 MDHEN and CDR2 SYDVKM. The CDR3 covers 11 residues. Before sequencing, viral peptide pools were used by the ViraFEST assay to expand antigen-specific CD4+ T cells. Following culture for ten to eleven days, CD4+ T cells were isolated. People in the vaccine group had not been infected with SARS-CoV-2 before, and their nucleocapsid antibodies were negative. IL-2 medium took the place of half the medium on both days 3 and 7. Study-wide results and caveats: Marked clonal contraction was seen late after vaccination (in both infection- and vaccine-induced clones).

This clone has more than one count but fewer than ten. The antigen is undetermined. Profiled with immunoSEQ multiplex PCR; TCRdb holds only in-frame clones, not every one. The sample yields fewer than 40,000 clones, approximately 68% seen once. The sequence came from a human donor who received a COVID-19 vaccine. The chain joins TRBV28 to TRBJ2-2; no firm D call. Sequences were derived from CD4+ T cells from PBMCs cultured with HCoV-229E spike peptides, sampled before COVID-19 vaccination. CDR3 residues: CASRHTGELFF. The CDR3 DNA follows: TGTGCCAGCCGACACACCGGGGAGCTGTTTTTT.